This entry concerns a single TCR beta chain. This sample was included in a study of blood T cell repertoires in COVID-19. The CDR3 sequence is 16 residues long. Germline V gene data show CDR1 as LNHDA and CDR2 as SQIVND (reference sequence). V was cut by 5 bases and J by 0 bases, with 16 bases left in between. Some clones are missing from TCRdb's copy, which holds only in-frame ones; the method was immunoSEQ multiplex PCR. Seen here are over 40,000 clones, roughly four fifths observed once, and the top ten hold roughly 2.7%. The J gene is TRBJ1-1, the V gene TRBV19, with TRBD1 as a possible D gene (6 bases). The sequenced material came from peripheral blood. The TCR originated in a woman aged 55-69 years with acute or convalescent COVID-19. DNA of the CDR3: TGTGCCAGTAGTCCGCGCCGACAGGTTATGAACACTGAAGCTTTCTTT. This gives the protein CASSPRRQVMNTEAFF. The whole variable domain, remainder taken from reference TRBV19 and TRBJ1-1, is DGGITQSPKYLFRKEGQNVTLSCEQNLNHDAMYWYRQDPGQGLRLIYYSQIVNDFQKGDIAEGYSVSREKKESFPLTVTSAQKNPTAFYLCASSPRRQVMNTEAFFGQGTRLTVV.